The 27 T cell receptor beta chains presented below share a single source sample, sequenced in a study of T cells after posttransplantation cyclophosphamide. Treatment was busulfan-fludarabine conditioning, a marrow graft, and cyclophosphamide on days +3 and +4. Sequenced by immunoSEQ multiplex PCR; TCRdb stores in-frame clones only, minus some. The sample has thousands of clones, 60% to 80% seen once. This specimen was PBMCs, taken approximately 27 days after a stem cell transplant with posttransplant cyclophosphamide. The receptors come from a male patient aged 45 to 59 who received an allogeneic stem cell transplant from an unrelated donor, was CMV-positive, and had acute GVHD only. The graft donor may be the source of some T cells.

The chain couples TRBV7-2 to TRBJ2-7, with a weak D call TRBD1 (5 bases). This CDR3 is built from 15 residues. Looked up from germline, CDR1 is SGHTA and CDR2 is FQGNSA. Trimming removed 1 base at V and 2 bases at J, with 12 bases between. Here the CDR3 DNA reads TGTGCCAGCAGCTTAGAGTCATGGGGCCCCTACGAGCAGTACTTC. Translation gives CASSLESWGPYEQYF.

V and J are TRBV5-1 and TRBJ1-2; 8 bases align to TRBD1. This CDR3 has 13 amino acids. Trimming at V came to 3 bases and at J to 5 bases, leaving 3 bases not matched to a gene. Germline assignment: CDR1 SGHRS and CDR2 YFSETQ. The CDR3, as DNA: TGCGCCAGCAGCTCGGGACAGGCTTATGGCTACACCTTC. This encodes CASSSGQAYGYTF.

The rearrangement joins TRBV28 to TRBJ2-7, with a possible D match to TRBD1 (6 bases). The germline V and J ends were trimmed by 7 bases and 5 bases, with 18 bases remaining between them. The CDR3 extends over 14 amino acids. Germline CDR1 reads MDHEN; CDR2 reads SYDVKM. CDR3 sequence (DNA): TGTGCCAGCACCTCCTGGACTGGGGGCAACGAGCAGTACTTC. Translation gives CASTSWTGGNEQYF. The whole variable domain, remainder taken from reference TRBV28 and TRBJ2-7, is DVKVTQSSRYLVKRTGEKVFLECVQDMDHENMFWYRQDPGLGLRLIYFSYDVKMKEKGDIPEGYSVSREKKERFSLILESASTNQTSMYLCASTSWTGGNEQYFGPGTRLTVT.

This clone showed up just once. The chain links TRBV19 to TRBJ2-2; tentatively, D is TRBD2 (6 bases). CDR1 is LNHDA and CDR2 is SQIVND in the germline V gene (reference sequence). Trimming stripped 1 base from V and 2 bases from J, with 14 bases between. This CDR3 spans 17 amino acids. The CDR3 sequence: CASSIVGGAKNTGELFF. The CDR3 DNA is TGTGCCAGTAGTATAGTTGGCGGGGCGAAAAACACCGGGGAGCTGTTTTTT.

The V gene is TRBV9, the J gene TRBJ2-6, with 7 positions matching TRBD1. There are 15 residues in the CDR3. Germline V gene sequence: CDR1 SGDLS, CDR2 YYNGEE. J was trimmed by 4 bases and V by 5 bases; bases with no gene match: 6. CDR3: CASSPTGAGANVLTF. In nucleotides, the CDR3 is TGTGCCAGCAGTCCTACAGGGGCCGGGGCCAACGTCCTGACTTTC.

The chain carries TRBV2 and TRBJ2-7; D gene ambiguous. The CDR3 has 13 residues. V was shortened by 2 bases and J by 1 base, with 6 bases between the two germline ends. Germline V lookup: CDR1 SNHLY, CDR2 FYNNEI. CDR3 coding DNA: TGTGCCAGCAGTGAACAGGTTTCCTACGAGCAGTACTTC. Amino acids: CASSEQVSYEQYF.

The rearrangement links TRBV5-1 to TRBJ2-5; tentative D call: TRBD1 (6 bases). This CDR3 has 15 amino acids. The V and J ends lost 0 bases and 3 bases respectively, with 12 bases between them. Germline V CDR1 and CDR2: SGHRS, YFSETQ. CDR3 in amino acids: CASSLAGTTEETQYF. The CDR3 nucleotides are TGCGCCAGCAGCTTGGCTGGGACAACGGAAGAGACCCAGTACTTC.

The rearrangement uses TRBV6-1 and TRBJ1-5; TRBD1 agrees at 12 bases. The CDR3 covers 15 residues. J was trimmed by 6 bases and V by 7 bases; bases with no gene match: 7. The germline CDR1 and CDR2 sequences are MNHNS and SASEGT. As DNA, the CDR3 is TGTGCCAGCACCTCGGGACAGGGGGCACGTCAGCCCCAGCATTTT. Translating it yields CASTSGQGARQPQHF.

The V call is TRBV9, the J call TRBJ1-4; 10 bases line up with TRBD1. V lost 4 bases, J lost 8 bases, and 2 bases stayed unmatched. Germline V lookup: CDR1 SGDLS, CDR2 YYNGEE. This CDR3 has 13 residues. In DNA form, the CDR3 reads TGTGCCAGCAGCCGACAGGGGGCCGAAAAACTGTTTTTT. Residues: CASSRQGAEKLFF.

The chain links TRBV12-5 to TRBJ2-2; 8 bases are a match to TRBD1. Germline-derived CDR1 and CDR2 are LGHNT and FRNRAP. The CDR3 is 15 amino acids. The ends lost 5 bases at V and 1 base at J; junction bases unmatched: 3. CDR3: CASGLDRVNTGELFF. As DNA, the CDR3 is TGTGCTAGTGGTCTGGACAGGGTGAACACCGGGGAGCTGTTTTTT. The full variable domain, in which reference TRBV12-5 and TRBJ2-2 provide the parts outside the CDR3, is DARVTQTPRHKVTEMGQEVTMRCQPILGHNTVFWYRQTMMQGLELLAYFRNRAPLDDSGMPKDRFSAEMPDATLATLKIQPSEPRDSAVYFCASGLDRVNTGELFFGEGSRLTVL.

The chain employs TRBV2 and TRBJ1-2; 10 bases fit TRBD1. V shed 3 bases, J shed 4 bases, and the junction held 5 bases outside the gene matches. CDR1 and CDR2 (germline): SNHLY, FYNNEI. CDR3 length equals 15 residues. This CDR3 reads CASSERTGGFYGYTF. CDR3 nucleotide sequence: TGTGCCAGCAGTGAGCGGACAGGGGGGTTCTATGGCTACACCTTC.

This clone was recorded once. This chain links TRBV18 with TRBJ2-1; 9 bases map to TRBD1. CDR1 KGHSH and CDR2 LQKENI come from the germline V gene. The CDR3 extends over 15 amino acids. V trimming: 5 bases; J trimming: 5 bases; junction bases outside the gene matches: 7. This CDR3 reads CASSIGTGWNNEQFF. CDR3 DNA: TGTGCCAGCTCAATCGGGACAGGGTGGAACAATGAGCAGTTCTTC.

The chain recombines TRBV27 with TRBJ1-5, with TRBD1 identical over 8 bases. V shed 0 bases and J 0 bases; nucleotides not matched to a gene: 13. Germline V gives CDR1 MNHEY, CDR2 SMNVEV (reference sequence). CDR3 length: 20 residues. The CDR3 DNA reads TGTGCCAGCAGTTTATCTTTTGGGACAGGAGATTTTCATAGCAATCAGCCCCAGCATTTT. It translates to CASSLSFGTGDFHSNQPQHF.

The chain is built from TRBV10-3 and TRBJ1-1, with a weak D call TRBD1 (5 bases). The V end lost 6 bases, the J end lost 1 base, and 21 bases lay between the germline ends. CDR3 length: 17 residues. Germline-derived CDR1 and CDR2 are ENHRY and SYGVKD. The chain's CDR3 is CAIREIPGLHGNTEAFF. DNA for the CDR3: TGTGCCATCAGAGAAATTCCGGGACTTCATGGGAACACTGAAGCTTTCTTT.

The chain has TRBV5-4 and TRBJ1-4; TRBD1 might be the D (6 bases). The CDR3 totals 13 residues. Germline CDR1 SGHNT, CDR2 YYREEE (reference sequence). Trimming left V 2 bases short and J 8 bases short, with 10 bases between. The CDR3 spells CASSFRGGEKLFF. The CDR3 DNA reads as TGTGCCAGCAGCTTCAGGGGTGGCGAAAAACTGTTTTTT.

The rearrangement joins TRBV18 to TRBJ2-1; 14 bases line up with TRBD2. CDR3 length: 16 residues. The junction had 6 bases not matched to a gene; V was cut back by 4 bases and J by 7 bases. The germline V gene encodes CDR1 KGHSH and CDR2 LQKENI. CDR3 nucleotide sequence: TGTGCCAGCTCACTTCCTTGGACTAGCGGGAGGAATGAGCAGTTCTTC. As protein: CASSLPWTSGRNEQFF.

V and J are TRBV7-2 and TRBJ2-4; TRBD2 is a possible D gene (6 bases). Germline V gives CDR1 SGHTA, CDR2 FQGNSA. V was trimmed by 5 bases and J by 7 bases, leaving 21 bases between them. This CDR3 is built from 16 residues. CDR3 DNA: TGTGCCAGCAGCGGAGGGGTTGACTGGCTTAGGAACATTCAGTACTTC. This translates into CASSGGVDWLRNIQYF.

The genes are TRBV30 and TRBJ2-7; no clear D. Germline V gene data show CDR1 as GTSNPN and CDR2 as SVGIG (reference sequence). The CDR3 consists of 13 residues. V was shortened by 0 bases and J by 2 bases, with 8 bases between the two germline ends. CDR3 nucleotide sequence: TGTGCCTGGAGTGTACTGGTCCCCTACGAGCAGTACTTC. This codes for CAWSVLVPYEQYF.

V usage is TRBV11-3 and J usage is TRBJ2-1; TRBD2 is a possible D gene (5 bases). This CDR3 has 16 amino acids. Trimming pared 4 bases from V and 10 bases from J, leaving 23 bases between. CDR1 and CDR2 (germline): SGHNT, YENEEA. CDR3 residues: CASSSPGIAGRAEQFF. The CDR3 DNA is TGTGCCAGCAGCTCGCCCGGGATAGCCGGGCGGGCCGAGCAGTTCTTC.

CDR3 nucleotide sequence: TGCAGCGTTGAAACTAACCAAGAGACCCAGTACTTC. This codes for CSVETNQETQYF. The chain recombines TRBV29-1 with TRBJ2-5; D call uncertain. The CDR3 is made up of 12 amino acids. Trimming took off 2 bases at V and 0 bases at J, with 4 bases between the two ends. The germline V gene has CDR1 SQVTM and CDR2 ANQGSEA.

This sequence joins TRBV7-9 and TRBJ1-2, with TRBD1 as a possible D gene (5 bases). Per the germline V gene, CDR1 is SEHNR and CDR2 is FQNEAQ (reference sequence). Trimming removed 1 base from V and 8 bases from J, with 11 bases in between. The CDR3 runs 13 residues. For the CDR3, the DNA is TGTGCCAGCAGCTTAGTGCAGGGCCGGGGCTACACCTTC. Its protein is CASSLVQGRGYTF.

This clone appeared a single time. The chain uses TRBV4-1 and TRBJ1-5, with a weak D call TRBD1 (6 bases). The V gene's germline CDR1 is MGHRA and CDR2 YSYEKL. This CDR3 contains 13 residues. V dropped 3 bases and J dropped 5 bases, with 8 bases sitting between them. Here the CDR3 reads CASSHSGDQPQHF. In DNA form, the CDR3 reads TGCGCCAGCAGCCATTCAGGGGATCAGCCCCAGCATTTT.

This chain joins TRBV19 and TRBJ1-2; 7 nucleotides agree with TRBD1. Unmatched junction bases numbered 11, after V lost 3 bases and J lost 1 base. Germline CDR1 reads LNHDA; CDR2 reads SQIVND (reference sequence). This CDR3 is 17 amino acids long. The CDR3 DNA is TGTGCCAGTAGTATTCCGAGATGGACAGGACATAACTATGGCTACACCTTC. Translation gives CASSIPRWTGHNYGYTF.

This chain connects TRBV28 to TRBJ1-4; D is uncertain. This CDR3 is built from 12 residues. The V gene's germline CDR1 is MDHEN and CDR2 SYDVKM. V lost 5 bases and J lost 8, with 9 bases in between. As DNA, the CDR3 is TGTGCCAGCAGTCCCACCCAGGAAAAACTGTTTTTT. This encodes CASSPTQEKLFF.

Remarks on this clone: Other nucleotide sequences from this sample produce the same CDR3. CDR3: CASSTGDEAFF. The CDR3 DNA is TGTGCCAGTTCGACAGGGGATGAAGCTTTCTTT. J is TRBJ1-1 and V is TRBV2; 8 nucleotides line up with TRBD1. Germline lookup yields CDR1 SNHLY and CDR2 FYNNEI. The CDR3 is 11 residues long. V shed 9 bases and J 7 bases; nucleotides not matched to a gene: 4.

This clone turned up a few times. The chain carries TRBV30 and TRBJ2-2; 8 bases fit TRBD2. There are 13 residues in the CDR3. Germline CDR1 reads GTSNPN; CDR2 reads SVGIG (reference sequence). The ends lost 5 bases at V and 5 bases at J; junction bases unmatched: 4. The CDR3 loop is CAWSLAATGELFF. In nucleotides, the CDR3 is TGTGCCTGGTCACTAGCGGCTACCGGGGAGCTGTTTTTT. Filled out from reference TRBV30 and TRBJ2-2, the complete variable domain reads SQTIHQWPATLVQPVGSPLSLECTVEGTSNPNLYWYRQAAGRGLQLLFYSVGIGQISSEVPQNLSASRPQDRQFILSSKKLLLSDSGFYLCAWSLAATGELFFGEGSRLTVL.

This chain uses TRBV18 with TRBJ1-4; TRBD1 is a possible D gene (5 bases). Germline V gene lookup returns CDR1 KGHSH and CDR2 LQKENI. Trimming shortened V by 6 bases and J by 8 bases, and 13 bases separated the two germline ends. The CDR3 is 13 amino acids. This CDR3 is CASSTAGNEKLFF. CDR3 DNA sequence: TGTGCCAGCTCCACAGCAGGGAACGAAAAACTGTTTTTT. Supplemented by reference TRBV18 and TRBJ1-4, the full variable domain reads NAGVMQNPRHLVRRRGQEARLRCSPMKGHSHVYWYRQLPEEGLKFMVYLQKENIIDESGMPKERFSAEFPKEGPSILRIQQVVRGDSAAYFCASSTAGNEKLFFGSGTQLSVL.